These 5 T cell receptor beta chains were all obtained from the same sample, sequenced in a study of OX40 agonist ivuxolimab in advanced cancers. Here immunoSEQ multiplex PCR was the method, and the copy in TCRdb shows in-frame clones only, minus some. The sample includes about 32,000 clones, about 93% seen only once; the top ten take less than 5%. Here the sequenced sample was CD4+ or CD8+ T cells sorted from blood, taken in a trial of the OX40 agonist ivuxolimab. All receptors come from an adult with an advanced solid tumor such as melanoma, head and neck, liver or kidney cancer.

V usage is TRBV19 and J usage is TRBJ1-1; weak D call: TRBD1 (6 bases). V was clipped by 10 bases and J by 4 bases, with 19 bases between them. Germline CDR1 and CDR2: LNHDA and SQIVND (reference sequence). The CDR3 has 14 residues. In DNA, the CDR3 is TGTGCCACTAGGCAGGTGGGGGGCCCCACTGAAGCTTTCTTT. Its translation: CATRQVGGPTEAFF.

The chain combines TRBV18 with TRBJ1-1, with 10 bases that match TRBD1. There are 14 residues in the CDR3. J was trimmed by 4 bases and V by 3 bases; bases with no gene match: 2. Germline V gene lookup returns CDR1 KGHSH and CDR2 LQKENI. The CDR3 coding sequence is TGTGCCAGCTCACCCGACAGGGGGCTCACTGAAGCTTTCTTT. Translating gives CASSPDRGLTEAFF.

The table lists this clone with a few counts. V gene TRBV7-9 combines with J gene TRBJ2-2; weak D call: TRBD1 (6 bases). Trimming cost V 5 bases and J 2 bases, with 12 bases left between them. Germline values: CDR1 SEHNR, CDR2 FQNEAQ (reference sequence). The CDR3 length is 15 residues. The CDR3 nucleotides are TGTGCCAGCAGCCCACAGGGAACTAACACCGGGGAGCTGTTTTTT. Translating gives CASSPQGTNTGELFF.

This chain uses TRBV7-9 with TRBJ2-1, with D tentatively TRBD1 (5 bases). The CDR3 sequence is 13 residues long. The germline V gene encodes CDR1 SEHNR and CDR2 FQNEAQ (reference sequence). Trimming removed 1 base at V and 6 bases at J, with 7 bases between. The DNA of the CDR3 is TGTGCCAGCAGCTTAGGGCAGGGCAATGAGCAGTTCTTC. Protein: CASSLGQGNEQFF.

The rearrangement links TRBV6-6 to TRBJ2-3; 9 bases line up with TRBD1. This CDR3 spans 16 amino acids. V shed 10 bases, J shed 5 bases, and the junction held 16 bases outside the gene matches. The germline CDR1 and CDR2 sequences are MNHNY and SVGAGI (reference sequence). For the CDR3, the DNA is TGTGCCACCACGGCGAGCCGGGACAGGGTGGGAGATACGCAGTATTTT. Its protein is CATTASRDRVGDTQYF.